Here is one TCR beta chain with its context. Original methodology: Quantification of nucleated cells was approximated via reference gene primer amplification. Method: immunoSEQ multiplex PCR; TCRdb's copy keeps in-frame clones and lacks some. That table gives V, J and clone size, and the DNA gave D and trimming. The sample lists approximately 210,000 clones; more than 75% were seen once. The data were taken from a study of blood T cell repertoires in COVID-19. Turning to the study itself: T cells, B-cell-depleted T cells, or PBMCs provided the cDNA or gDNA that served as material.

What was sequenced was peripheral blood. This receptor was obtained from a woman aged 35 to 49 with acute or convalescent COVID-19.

The CDR3 bases are TGTGCCAGTAGTTCTGATCAACGACAGGGGAAGCAGCCCCAGCATTTT. Translating it yields CASSSDQRQGKQPQHF. The V and J genes are TRBV19 and TRBJ1-5; 8 nucleotides agree with TRBD1. V was clipped by 5 bases and J by 7 bases; unmatched bases: 13. The germline V gene encodes CDR1 LNHDA and CDR2 SQIVND (reference sequence). The CDR3 is made up of 16 amino acids. Variable domain in full (rest from reference TRBV19 and TRBJ1-5): DGGITQSPKYLFRKEGQNVTLSCEQNLNHDAMYWYRQDPGQGLRLIYYSQIVNDFQKGDIAEGYSVSREKKESFPLTVTSAQKNPTAFYLCASSSDQRQGKQPQHFGDGTRLSIL.